This TCR beta chain originates from a study of blood T cell repertoires in COVID-19. Study summary: Collection of acute and convalescent COVID-19 samples took place in the United States, Italy and Spain. PBMCs, B-cell-depleted T cells, or T cells provided the cDNA or gDNA that made up the material.

CDR3 length equals 16 residues. The V gene end was trimmed by 0 bases and the J gene end by 0 bases; junction bases not matched to a gene: 2. Germline values: CDR1 MRHNA, CDR2 SNTAGT. Clones were sequenced by immunoSEQ multiplex PCR, and TCRdb holds only the in-frame ones, with some missing. The data hold about 220,000 clones, with roughly nine tenths observed a single time. The chain uses TRBV6-4 and TRBJ2-3; 8 nucleotides match TRBD2. The sample taken for sequencing was PBMCs or T cells enriched from blood (not recorded which). The TCR originated in a woman in her 30s who had recovered from COVID-19. The CDR3 spells CASSDSAGGSTDTQYF. The CDR3 DNA follows: TGTGCCAGCAGTGACTCTGCGGGGGGAAGCACAGATACGCAGTATTTT.